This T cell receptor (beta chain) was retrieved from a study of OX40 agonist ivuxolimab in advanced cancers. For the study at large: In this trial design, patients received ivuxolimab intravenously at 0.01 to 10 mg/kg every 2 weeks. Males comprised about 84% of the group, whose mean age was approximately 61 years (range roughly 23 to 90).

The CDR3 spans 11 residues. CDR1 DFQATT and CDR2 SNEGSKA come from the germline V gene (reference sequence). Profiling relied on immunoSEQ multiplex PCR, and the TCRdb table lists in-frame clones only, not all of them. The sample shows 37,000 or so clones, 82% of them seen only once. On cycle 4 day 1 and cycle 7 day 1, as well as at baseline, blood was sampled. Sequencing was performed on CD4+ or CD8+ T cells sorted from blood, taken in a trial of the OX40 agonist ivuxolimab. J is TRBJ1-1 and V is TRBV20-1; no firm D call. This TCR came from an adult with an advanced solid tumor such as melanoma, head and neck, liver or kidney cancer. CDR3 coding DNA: TGCAGCGTTCGGACGACGTTTGAAGCTTTCTTT. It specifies CSVRTTFEAFF.